This record looks at one T cell receptor (beta chain) sequence and its context. This sample was taken from a study of OX40 agonist ivuxolimab in advanced cancers. Sampling times: baseline, cycle 4 day 1, cycle 7 day 1. Per germline, CDR1 SGHAT and CDR2 FQDESV (reference sequence). Trimming took 6 bases from V and 1 from J, leaving 15 bases between them. The CDR3 loop spans 15 amino acids. The protocol was immunoSEQ multiplex PCR, while the TCRdb copy is restricted to in-frame clones and leaves out a portion. Seen here are about 48,000 clones, approximately 84% observed once, and the top ten hold 0.95% to 1.3%.

The rearrangement joins TRBV11-1 to TRBJ1-1, with D possibly TRBD1 on 5 matching bases. The TCR originated in an adult with an advanced solid tumor such as melanoma, head and neck, liver or kidney cancer. Source: CD4+ or CD8+ T cells sorted from blood, taken in a trial of the OX40 agonist ivuxolimab. This chain's CDR3 is CASRGVRTRNTEAFF. CDR3 in DNA: TGTGCCAGCAGGGGGGTTAGGACACGGAACACTGAAGCTTTCTTT.